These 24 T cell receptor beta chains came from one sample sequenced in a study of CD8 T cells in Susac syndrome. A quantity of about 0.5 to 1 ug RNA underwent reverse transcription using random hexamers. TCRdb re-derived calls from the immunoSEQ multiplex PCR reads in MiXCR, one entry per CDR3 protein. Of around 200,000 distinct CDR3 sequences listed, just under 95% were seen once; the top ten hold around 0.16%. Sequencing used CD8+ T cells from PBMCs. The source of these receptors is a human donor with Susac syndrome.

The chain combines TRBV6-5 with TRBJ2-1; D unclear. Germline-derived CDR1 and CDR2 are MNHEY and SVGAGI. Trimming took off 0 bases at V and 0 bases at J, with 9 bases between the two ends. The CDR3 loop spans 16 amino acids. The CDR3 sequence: CASSYSQPNSYNEQFF. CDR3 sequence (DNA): TGTGCCAGCAGTTACTCCCAGCCGAACTCCTACAATGAGCAGTTCTTC.

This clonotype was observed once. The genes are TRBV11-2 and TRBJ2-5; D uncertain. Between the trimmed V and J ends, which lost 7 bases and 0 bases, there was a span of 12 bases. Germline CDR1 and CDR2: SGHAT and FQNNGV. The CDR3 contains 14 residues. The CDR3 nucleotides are TGTGCCAGCATCCAAAAGGGCCACCAAGAGACCCAGTACTTC. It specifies CASIQKGHQETQYF.

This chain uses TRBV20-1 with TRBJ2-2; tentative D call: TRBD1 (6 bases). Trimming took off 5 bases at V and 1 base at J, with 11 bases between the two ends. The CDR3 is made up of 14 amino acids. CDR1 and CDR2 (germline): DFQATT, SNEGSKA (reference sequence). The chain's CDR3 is CSADSRGNTGELFF. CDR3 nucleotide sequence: TGCAGTGCTGATTCCAGGGGGAACACCGGGGAGCTGTTTTTT.

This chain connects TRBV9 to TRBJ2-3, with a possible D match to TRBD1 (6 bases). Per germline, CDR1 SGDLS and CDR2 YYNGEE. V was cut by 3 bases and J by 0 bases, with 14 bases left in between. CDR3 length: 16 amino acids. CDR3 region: CASSAGAVSSTDTQYF. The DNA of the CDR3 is TGTGCCAGCAGCGCAGGGGCAGTCTCTAGCACAGATACGCAGTATTTT.

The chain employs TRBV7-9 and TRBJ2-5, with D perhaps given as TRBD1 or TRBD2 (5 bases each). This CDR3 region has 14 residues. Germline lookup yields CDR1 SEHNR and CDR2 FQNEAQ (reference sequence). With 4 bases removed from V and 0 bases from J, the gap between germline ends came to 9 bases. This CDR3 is CASSSGTYQETQYF. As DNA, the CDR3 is TGTGCCAGCAGCTCCGGGACGTACCAAGAGACCCAGTACTTC. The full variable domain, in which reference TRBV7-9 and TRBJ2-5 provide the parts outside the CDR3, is DTGVSQNPRHKITKRGQNVTFRCDPISEHNRLYWYRQTLGQGPEFLTYFQNEAQLEKSRLLSDRFSAERPKGSFSTLEIQRTEQGDSAMYLCASSSGTYQETQYFGPGTRLLVL.

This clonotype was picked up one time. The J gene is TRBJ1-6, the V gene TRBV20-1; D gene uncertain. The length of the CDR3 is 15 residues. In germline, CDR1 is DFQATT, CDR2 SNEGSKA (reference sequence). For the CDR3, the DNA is TGCAGCACACCTGGAAGGAGCTCCTATAATTCACCCCTCCACTTT. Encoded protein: CSTPGRSSYNSPLHF.

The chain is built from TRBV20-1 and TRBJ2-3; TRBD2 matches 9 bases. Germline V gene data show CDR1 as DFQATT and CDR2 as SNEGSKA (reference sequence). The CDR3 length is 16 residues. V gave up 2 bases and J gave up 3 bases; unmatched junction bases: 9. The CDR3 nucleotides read TGCAGTGCTAGACCACCGGCGGGGGGGCGGACAGATACGCAGTATTTT. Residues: CSARPPAGGRTDTQYF.

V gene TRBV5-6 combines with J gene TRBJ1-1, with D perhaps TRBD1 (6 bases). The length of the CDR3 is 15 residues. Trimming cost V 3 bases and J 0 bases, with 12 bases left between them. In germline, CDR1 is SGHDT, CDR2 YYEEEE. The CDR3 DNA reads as TGTGCCAGCAGCTCGGACAGAGAACTGAACACTGAAGCTTTCTTT. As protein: CASSSDRELNTEAFF.

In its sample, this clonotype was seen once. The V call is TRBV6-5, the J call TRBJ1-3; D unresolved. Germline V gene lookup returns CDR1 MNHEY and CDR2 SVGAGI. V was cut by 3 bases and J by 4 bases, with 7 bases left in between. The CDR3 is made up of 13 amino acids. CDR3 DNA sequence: TGTGCCAGCAGTTATCACATCGGAAACACCATATATTTT. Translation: CASSYHIGNTIYF.

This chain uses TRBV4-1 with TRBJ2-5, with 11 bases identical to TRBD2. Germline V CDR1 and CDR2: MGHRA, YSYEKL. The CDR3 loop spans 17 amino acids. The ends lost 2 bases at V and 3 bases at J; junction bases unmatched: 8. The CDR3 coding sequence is TGCGCCAGCAGCCAACTCCGTAGCGGGAGGGCCGAAGAGACCCAGTACTTC. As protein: CASSQLRSGRAEETQYF.

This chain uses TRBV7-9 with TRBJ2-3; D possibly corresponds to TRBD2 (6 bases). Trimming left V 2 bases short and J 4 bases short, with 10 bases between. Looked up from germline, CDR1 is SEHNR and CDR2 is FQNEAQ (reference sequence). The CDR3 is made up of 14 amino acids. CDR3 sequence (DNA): TGTGCCAGCAGCTTACCTGGGGAGGCAGATACGCAGTATTTT. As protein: CASSLPGEADTQYF. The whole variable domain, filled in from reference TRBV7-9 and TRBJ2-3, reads DTGVSQNPRHKITKRGQNVTFRCDPISEHNRLYWYRQTLGQGPEFLTYFQNEAQLEKSRLLSDRFSAERPKGSFSTLEIQRTEQGDSAMYLCASSLPGEADTQYFGPGTRLTVL.

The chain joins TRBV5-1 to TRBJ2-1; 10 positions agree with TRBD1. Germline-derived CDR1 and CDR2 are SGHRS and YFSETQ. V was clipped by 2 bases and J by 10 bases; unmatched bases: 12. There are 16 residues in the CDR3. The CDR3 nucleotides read TGCGCCAGCAGCTTAAGACAGGGGGCTGGGAATCGGGAGCAGTTCTTC. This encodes CASSLRQGAGNREQFF.

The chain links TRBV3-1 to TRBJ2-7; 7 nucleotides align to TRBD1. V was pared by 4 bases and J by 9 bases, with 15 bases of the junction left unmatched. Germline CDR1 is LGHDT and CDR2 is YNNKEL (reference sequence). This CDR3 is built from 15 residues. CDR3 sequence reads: CASSPTAGGKSTQYF. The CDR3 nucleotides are TGTGCCAGCAGCCCTACGGCAGGGGGTAAGAGTACGCAGTACTTC.

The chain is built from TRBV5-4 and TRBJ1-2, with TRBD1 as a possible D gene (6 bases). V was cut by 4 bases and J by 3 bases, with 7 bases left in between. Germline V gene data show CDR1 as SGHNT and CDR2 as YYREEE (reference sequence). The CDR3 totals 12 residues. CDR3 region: CASSGGHYGYTF. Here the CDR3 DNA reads TGTGCCAGCAGCGGGGGGCACTATGGCTACACCTTC.

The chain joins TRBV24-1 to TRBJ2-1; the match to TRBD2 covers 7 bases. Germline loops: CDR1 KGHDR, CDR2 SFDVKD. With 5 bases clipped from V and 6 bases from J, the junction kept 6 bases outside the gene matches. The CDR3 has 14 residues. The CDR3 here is CATSALAEINEQFF. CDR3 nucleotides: TGTGCCACCAGTGCCCTAGCGGAAATCAATGAGCAGTTCTTC.

The CDR3 is CASSEGRTVRYNEQFF. The CDR3 DNA is TGTGCCAGCAGCGAGGGGCGGACGGTGCGCTACAATGAGCAGTTCTTC. The V gene is TRBV2, the J gene TRBJ2-1, with D perhaps given as TRBD1 or TRBD2 (5 bases each). Per the germline V gene, CDR1 is SNHLY and CDR2 is FYNNEI. The CDR3 consists of 16 residues. V was trimmed by 6 bases and J by 3 bases, leaving 18 bases between them.

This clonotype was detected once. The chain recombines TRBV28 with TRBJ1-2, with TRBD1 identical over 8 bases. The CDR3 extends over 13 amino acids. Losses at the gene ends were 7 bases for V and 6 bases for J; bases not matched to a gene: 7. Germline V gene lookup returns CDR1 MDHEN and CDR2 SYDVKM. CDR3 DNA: TGTGCCAGCACAAGACAGGGGAGGCATGGCTACACCTTC. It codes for CASTRQGRHGYTF.

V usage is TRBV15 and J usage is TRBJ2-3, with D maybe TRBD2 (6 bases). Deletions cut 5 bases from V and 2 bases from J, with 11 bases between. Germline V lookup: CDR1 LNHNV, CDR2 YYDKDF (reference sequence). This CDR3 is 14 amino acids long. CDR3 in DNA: TGTGCCACCAGCGCATCGGGACTCACAGATACGCAGTATTTT. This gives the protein CATSASGLTDTQYF.

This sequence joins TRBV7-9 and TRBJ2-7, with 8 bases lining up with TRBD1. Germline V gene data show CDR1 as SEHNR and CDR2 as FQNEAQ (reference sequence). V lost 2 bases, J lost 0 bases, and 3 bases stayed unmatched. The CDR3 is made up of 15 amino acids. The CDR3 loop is CASSLRQGASYEQYF. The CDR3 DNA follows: TGTGCCAGCAGCTTAAGGCAGGGGGCCTCCTACGAGCAGTACTTC.

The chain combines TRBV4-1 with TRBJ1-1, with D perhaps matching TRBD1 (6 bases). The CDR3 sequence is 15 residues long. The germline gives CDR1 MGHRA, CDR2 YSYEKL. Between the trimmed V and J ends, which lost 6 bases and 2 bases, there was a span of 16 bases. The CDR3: CASRLSQGFNTEAFF. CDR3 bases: TGCGCCAGCAGACTATCACAGGGTTTTAACACTGAAGCTTTCTTT.

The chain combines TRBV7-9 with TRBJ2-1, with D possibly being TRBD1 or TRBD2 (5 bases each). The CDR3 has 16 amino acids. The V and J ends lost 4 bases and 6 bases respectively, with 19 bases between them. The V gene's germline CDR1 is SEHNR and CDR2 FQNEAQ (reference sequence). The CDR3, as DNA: TGTGCCAGCAGCTACCCCGCGAGCTGGGACGGCAATGAGCAGTTCTTC. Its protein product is CASSYPASWDGNEQFF.

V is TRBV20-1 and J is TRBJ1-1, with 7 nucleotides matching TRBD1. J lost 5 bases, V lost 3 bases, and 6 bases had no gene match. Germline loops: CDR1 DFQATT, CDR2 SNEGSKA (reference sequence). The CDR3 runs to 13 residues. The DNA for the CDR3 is TGCAGTGCTAGGGAGTCGACAGGGACTGAAGCTTTCTTT. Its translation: CSARESTGTEAFF.

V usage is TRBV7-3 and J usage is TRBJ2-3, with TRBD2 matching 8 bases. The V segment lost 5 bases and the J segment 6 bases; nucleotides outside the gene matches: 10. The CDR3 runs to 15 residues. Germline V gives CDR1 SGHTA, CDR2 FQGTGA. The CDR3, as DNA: TGTGCCAGCAGCGTGGGAGCGGGGGCCCTGGATACGCAGTATTTT. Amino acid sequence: CASSVGAGALDTQYF.

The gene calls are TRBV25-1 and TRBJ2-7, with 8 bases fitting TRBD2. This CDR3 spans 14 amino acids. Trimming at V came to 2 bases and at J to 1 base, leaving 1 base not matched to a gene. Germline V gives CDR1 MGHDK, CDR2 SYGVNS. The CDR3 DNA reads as TGTGCCAGCAGTGAAAGCGGGGGTTCCTACGAGCAGTACTTC. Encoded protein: CASSESGGSYEQYF.